This is a list of T cell receptor beta chains from one sample in a study of blood T cell repertoires in COVID-19. Sequencing used immunoSEQ multiplex PCR; TCRdb keeps in-frame clones, though not all of them. Of tens of thousands of clones listed, roughly 85% are singletons. The sequenced sample was peripheral blood. The receptors stem from a woman aged 60-75 years with acute or convalescent COVID-19. Both conserved end residues are part of each CDR3. The D gene is left open where the match is weak. Size values are once, few and many counts, or a class for expanded clones, and some rows have none.

v_call: TRBV15; j_call: TRBJ1-3; d_call: -; clone_size: few; cdr3_nt: TGTGCCACCAGCAGAGACCGGGTAGCTGGAAACACCATATATTTT; cdr3_aa: CATSRDRVAGNTIYF
v_call: TRBV28; j_call: TRBJ1-2; d_call: TRBD1; clone_size: -; cdr3_nt: TGTGCCAGCAGTTCACTACAGACAGGGGGCGAGAACTATGGCTACACCTTC; cdr3_aa: CASSSLQTGGENYGYTF
v_call: TRBV2; j_call: TRBJ1-5; d_call: TRBD1; clone_size: few; cdr3_nt: TGTGCCAGCAGTTACGGACAGGGCCACAATCAGCCCCAGCATTTT; cdr3_aa: CASSYGQGHNQPQHF
v_call: TRBV12-3/TRBV12-4; j_call: TRBJ1-2; d_call: TRBD1; clone_size: -; cdr3_nt: TGTGCCAGCAGTCGCGCCGGGACAGAGAACGCCTTC; cdr3_aa: CASSRAGTENAF
v_call: TRBV5-1; j_call: TRBJ2-5; d_call: -; clone_size: -; cdr3_nt: TGCGCCAGCAGCTTTCCCGGGGGCGGGGGAGAGACCCAGTACTTC; cdr3_aa: CASSFPGGGGETQYF
v_call: TRBV6-5; j_call: TRBJ2-5; d_call: TRBD2; clone_size: few; cdr3_nt: TGTGCCAGCAGTTACGTGGGGCTAGCGGCCGAGACCCAGTACTTC; cdr3_aa: CASSYVGLAAETQYF
v_call: TRBV7-8; j_call: TRBJ1-4; d_call: -; clone_size: -; cdr3_nt: TGTGCCAGCAGCTTAGGTCCGCGGGGGCCAACTAATGAAAAACTGTTTTTT; cdr3_aa: CASSLGPRGPTNEKLFF
v_call: TRBV29-1; j_call: TRBJ1-2; d_call: TRBD1; clone_size: -; cdr3_nt: TGCAGCGTTCAGGGCGGACAGGGCACTAACTATGGCTACACCTTC; cdr3_aa: CSVQGGQGTNYGYTF
v_call: TRBV4-1; j_call: TRBJ1-5; d_call: -; clone_size: -; cdr3_nt: TGCGCCAGCAGCCGAGACAGGCTCCAGCCCCAGCATTTT; cdr3_aa: CASSRDRLQPQHF
v_call: TRBV5-1; j_call: TRBJ2-1; d_call: TRBD2; clone_size: -; cdr3_nt: TGCGCCAGCAGGACTGGGACTAGCGGGGGCGATGAGCAGTTCTTC; cdr3_aa: CASRTGTSGGDEQFF
v_call: TRBV3-1/TRBV3-2; j_call: TRBJ1-2; d_call: TRBD1; clone_size: -; cdr3_nt: TGTGCCAGCAGCACGACAGGGAGAGGAGGCTACACCTTC; cdr3_aa: CASSTTGRGGYTF
v_call: TRBV18; j_call: TRBJ1-1; d_call: -; clone_size: -; cdr3_nt: TGTGCCAGCTCACTACAGAACACTGAAGCTTTCTTT; cdr3_aa: CASSLQNTEAFF
v_call: TRBV28; j_call: TRBJ1-5; d_call: TRBD1; clone_size: -; cdr3_nt: TGTGCCAGCAGTTTATCTGGACAGGGAGGTCAGCCCCAGCATTTT; cdr3_aa: CASSLSGQGGQPQHF
v_call: TRBV7-9; j_call: TRBJ2-1; d_call: TRBD2; clone_size: -; cdr3_nt: TGTGCCAGCAGCTTCGGGACTAGCGACAATGAGCAGTTCTTC; cdr3_aa: CASSFGTSDNEQFF
v_call: TRBV9; j_call: TRBJ2-3; d_call: TRBD1; clone_size: -; cdr3_nt: TGTGCCAGCAGTGGAACAGGGGGGTGGGCAGATACGCAGTATTTT; cdr3_aa: CASSGTGGWADTQYF
v_call: TRBV5-1; j_call: TRBJ2-5; d_call: -; clone_size: -; cdr3_nt: TGCGCCAGCAGTCCAGGCCAAGAGACCCAGTACTTC; cdr3_aa: CASSPGQETQYF
v_call: TRBV13; j_call: TRBJ2-2; d_call: -; clone_size: -; cdr3_nt: TGTGCCAGCAGCGGGCAGGGGTTTATTTTCACCGGGGAGCTGTTTTTT; cdr3_aa: CASSGQGFIFTGELFF
v_call: TRBV19; j_call: TRBJ1-5; d_call: -; clone_size: few; cdr3_nt: TGTGCCATCTCGAATGGGGGCTCCCGCCAGCCCCAGCATTTT; cdr3_aa: CAISNGGSRQPQHF
v_call: TRBV6-5; j_call: TRBJ1-5; d_call: -; clone_size: once; cdr3_nt: TGTGCCAGCAGAGGCAGCCGGGGCAATCAGCCCCAGCATTTT; cdr3_aa: CASRGSRGNQPQHF
v_call: TRBV29-1; j_call: TRBJ1-2; d_call: TRBD1; clone_size: -; cdr3_nt: TGCAGCGTTCGCGGACAGGGGGAAACCTATGGCTACACCTTC; cdr3_aa: CSVRGQGETYGYTF
v_call: TRBV18; j_call: TRBJ1-1; d_call: TRBD1; clone_size: -; cdr3_nt: TGTGCCAGCTCACCAGTGGCCGGGACAGGGACTACGACTGAAGCTTTCTTT; cdr3_aa: CASSPVAGTGTTTEAFF
v_call: TRBV28; j_call: TRBJ1-5; d_call: TRBD1; clone_size: -; cdr3_nt: TGTGCCAGCAGTTTAACAGGGGGCCTGGGCAATCAGCCCCAGCATTTT; cdr3_aa: CASSLTGGLGNQPQHF
v_call: TRBV10-3; j_call: TRBJ1-1; d_call: -; clone_size: -; cdr3_nt: TGTGCCATCAGTGAGTCGGCAAGGAGGGGGAACACTGAAGCTTTCTTT; cdr3_aa: CAISESARRGNTEAFF
v_call: TRBV19; j_call: TRBJ2-7; d_call: TRBD1; clone_size: -; cdr3_nt: TGTGCCAGTAGTATAGGCATCGTGGGGAGACAGGGGAATGAGCAGTACTTC; cdr3_aa: CASSIGIVGRQGNEQYF
v_call: TRBV5-1; j_call: TRBJ2-3; d_call: TRBD1; clone_size: -; cdr3_nt: TGCGCCAGCAGGTTAGGACAGGAAACGCAGTATTTT; cdr3_aa: CASRLGQETQYF
v_call: TRBV30; j_call: TRBJ2-4; d_call: -; clone_size: once; cdr3_nt: TGTGCCTGGAGCCCGGGCGGGATTATCACGCACCTAAGCGAAAACATTCAGTACTTC; cdr3_aa: CAWSPGGIITHLSENIQYF
v_call: TRBV4-2; j_call: TRBJ2-4; d_call: TRBD2; clone_size: -; cdr3_nt: TGTGCCAGCAGCGAGTCGACTAGCGGGGGGGCTGACGGGAACATTCAGTACTTC; cdr3_aa: CASSESTSGGADGNIQYF
v_call: TRBV4-2; j_call: TRBJ2-3; d_call: -; clone_size: -; cdr3_nt: TGTGCCAGCAGCCAAGGGGCACAGGGAATTGCAGATACGCAGTATTTT; cdr3_aa: CASSQGAQGIADTQYF
v_call: TRBV3-1/TRBV3-2; j_call: TRBJ1-3; d_call: -; clone_size: -; cdr3_nt: TGTGCCAGCAGCCAAGATTTTAGTTCTGGAAACACCATATATTTT; cdr3_aa: CASSQDFSSGNTIYF
v_call: TRBV2; j_call: TRBJ2-2; d_call: -; clone_size: few; cdr3_nt: TGTGCCAGCAGGGGACCGACAGGCACCGGGGAGCTGTTTTTT; cdr3_aa: CASRGPTGTGELFF